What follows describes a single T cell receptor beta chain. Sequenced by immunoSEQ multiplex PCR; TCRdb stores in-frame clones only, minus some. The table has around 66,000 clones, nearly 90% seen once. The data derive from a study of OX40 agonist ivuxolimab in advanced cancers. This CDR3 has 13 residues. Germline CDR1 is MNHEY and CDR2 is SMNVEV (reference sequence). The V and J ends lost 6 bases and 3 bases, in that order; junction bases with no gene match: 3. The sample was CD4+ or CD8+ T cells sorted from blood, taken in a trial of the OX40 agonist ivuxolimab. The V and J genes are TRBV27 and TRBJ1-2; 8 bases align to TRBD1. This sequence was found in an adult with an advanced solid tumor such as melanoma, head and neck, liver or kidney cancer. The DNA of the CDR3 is TGTGCCAGCAGATCAGGGGGCGACTATGGCTACACCTTC. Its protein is CASRSGGDYGYTF.